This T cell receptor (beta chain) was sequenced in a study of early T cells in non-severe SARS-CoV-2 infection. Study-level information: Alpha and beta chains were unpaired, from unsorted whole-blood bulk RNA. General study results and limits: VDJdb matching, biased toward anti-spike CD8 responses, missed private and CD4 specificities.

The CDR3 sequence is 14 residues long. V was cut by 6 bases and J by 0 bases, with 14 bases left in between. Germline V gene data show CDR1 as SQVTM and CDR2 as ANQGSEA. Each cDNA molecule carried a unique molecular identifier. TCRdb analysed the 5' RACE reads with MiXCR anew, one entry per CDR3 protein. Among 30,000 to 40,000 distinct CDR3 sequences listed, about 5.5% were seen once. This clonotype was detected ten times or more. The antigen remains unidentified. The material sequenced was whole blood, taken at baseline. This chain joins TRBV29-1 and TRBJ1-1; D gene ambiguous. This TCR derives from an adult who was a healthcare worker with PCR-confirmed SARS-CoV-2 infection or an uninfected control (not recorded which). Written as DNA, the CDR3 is TGCAGCGTCCACCAGGACGCAGTGAACACTGAAGCTTTCTTT. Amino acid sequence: CSVHQDAVNTEAFF.